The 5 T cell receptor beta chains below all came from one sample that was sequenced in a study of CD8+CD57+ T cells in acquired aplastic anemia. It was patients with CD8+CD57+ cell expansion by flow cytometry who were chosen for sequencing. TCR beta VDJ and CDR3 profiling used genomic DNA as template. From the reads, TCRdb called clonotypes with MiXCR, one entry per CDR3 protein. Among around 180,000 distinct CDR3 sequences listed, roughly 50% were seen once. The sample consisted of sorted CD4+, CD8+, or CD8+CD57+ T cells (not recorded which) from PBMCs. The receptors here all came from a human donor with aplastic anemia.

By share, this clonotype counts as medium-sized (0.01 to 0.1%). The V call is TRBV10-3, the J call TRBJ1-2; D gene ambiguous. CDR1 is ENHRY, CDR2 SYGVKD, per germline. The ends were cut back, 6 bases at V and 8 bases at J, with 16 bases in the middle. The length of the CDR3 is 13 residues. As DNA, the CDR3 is TGTGCCATCAGGTTCACGGGTGGAAGAGGCTACACCTTC. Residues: CAIRFTGGRGYTF.

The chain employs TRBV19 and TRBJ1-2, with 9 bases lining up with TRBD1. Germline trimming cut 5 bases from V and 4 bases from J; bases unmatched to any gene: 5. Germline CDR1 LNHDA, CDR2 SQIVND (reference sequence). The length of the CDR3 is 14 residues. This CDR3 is CASSPGQGGYGYTF. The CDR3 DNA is TGTGCCAGTAGTCCGGGACAGGGCGGCTATGGCTACACCTTC.

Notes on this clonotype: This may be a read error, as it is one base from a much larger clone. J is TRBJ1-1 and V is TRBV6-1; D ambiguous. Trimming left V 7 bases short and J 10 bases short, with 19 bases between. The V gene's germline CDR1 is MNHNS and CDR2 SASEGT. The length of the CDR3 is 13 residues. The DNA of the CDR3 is TGTGCCAGCACCAAAGGTGAGGGAAGTGGAGCTTTCTTT. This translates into CASTKGEGSGAFF.

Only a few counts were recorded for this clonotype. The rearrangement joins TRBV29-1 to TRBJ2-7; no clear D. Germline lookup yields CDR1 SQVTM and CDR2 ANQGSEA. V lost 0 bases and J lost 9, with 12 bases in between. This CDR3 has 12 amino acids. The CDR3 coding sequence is TGCAGCGTTGAAGAAGTCAGTATGGGGCAGTACTTC. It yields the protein CSVEEVSMGQYF.

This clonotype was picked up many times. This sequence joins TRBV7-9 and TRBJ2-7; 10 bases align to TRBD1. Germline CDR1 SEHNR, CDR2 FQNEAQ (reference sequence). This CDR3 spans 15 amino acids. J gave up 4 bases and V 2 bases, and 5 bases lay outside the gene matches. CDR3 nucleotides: TGTGCCAGCAGCTTATGGCCGGGACAGGGGTACGAGCAGTACTTC. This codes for CASSLWPGQGYEQYF.